The clone carrying this T cell receptor beta chain was counted a single time. Seattle's enrolled individuals joined amid active infection and were then monitored longitudinally. In the authors' workflow: Amplified reference gene primers provided the basis for estimating nucleated cell counts. The repertoire was sequenced with immunoSEQ multiplex PCR; TCRdb's copy has only in-frame clones and lacks some. V and J calls and clone size are given by that table; D and trimming were obtained from the DNA. In the table there are about 95,000 clones, about 89% of which are singletons. The ends were cut back, 2 bases at V and 4 bases at J, with 11 bases in the middle. CDR1 and CDR2 (germline): LGHNA, YNFKEQ. The CDR3 has 15 amino acids. These data originate in a study of blood T cell repertoires in COVID-19. Study information: The origin of the acute and convalescent COVID-19 samples was the United States, Italy and Spain. T cells, B-cell-depleted T cells, or PBMCs supplied cDNA or gDNA.

Sequencing was carried out using peripheral blood. The receptor was isolated from a man in his fifties or sixties with COVID-19, enrolled during active disease. The J gene is TRBJ1-4, the V gene TRBV4-2, with D perhaps TRBD1 (6 bases). Here the CDR3 DNA reads TGTGCCAGCAGCCAACCGGACAGAGATAATGAAAAACTGTTTTTT. Its translation: CASSQPDRDNEKLFF.